The 25 T cell receptor beta chains in this list originate from one sample, sequenced in a study of blood T cell repertoires in COVID-19. The data were produced by immunoSEQ multiplex PCR, yet TCRdb's version contains in-frame clones alone and is incomplete. The sample holds approximately 52,000 clones; 86% are singletons and the top ten take over 1%. Sequencing input: peripheral blood. The receptors come from a man aged 55 to 70 with acute or convalescent COVID-19.

This clone was observed a handful of times. The chain links TRBV18 to TRBJ1-2, with D perhaps TRBD1 (6 bases). Germline loops: CDR1 KGHSH, CDR2 LQKENI. This CDR3 is built from 15 residues. Trimming pared 0 bases from V and 0 bases from J, leaving 8 bases between. The CDR3 DNA reads as TGTGCCAGCTCACCACCACAGGGAGCTAACTATGGCTACACCTTC. This sequence encodes CASSPPQGANYGYTF.

The chain has TRBV27 and TRBJ2-3; TRBD2 matches 7 bases. Losses at the gene ends were 0 bases for V and 2 bases for J; bases not matched to a gene: 5. This CDR3 is 16 amino acids long. In germline, CDR1 is MNHEY, CDR2 SMNVEV (reference sequence). The CDR3 sequence is CASSLSPRGVTDTQYF. As DNA, the CDR3 is TGTGCCAGCAGTTTATCCCCCCGGGGGGTCACAGATACGCAGTATTTT.

The sample holds one count of this clone. J is TRBJ2-6 and V is TRBV27; 12 nucleotides agree with TRBD2. The J segment lost 1 base and the V segment lost 2 bases, leaving 18 bases of the junction unmatched. This CDR3 is built from 23 residues. Germline assignment: CDR1 MNHEY and CDR2 SMNVEV (reference sequence). The CDR3 here is CASSLPPGPLAGGPISGANVLTF. The CDR3 coding sequence is TGTGCCAGCAGTTTACCCCCGGGCCCGCTAGCGGGAGGGCCTATATCTGGGGCCAACGTCCTGACTTTC. Full variable domain (missing parts from reference TRBV27 and TRBJ2-6): EAQVTQNPRYLITVTGKKLTVTCSQNMNHEYMSWYRQDPGLGLRQIYYSMNVEVTDKGDVPEGYKVSRKEKRNFPLILESPSPNQTSLYFCASSLPPGPLAGGPISGANVLTFGAGSRLTVL.

This clone was detected only a few times. This chain links TRBV6-5 with TRBJ2-7; TRBD2 aligns across 11 bases. Germline CDR1 MNHEY, CDR2 SVGAGI. This CDR3 contains 15 residues. The V segment lost 0 bases and the J segment 5 bases; nucleotides outside the gene matches: 3. CDR3 sequence reads: CASSYSLAGANEQYF. Here the CDR3 DNA reads TGTGCCAGCAGTTACTCACTAGCGGGAGCAAACGAGCAGTACTTC.

The chain has TRBV6-1 and TRBJ2-7; 7 bases agree with TRBD1. After removal of 1 base from V and 2 bases from J, the junction contained 2 bases not matched to a gene. The CDR3 is 14 residues long. Germline-derived CDR1 and CDR2 are MNHNS and SASEGT. CDR3 in amino acids: CASSEGQGAYEQYF. The CDR3 nucleotides are TGTGCCAGCAGTGAAGGACAGGGAGCCTACGAGCAGTACTTC.

The chain is built from TRBV25-1 and TRBJ2-1; maybe TRBD2 (6 bases). Germline V gene data show CDR1 as MGHDK and CDR2 as SYGVNS. Trimming pared 3 bases from V and 6 bases from J, leaving 21 bases between. The CDR3 totals 17 residues. This chain's CDR3 is CASSEGGMTRTSNEQFF. In DNA, the CDR3 is TGTGCCAGCAGTGAGGGTGGCATGACTAGAACTTCCAATGAGCAGTTCTTC.

The rearrangement links TRBV6-2 or TRBV6-3 to TRBJ1-5; D may be TRBD1 (5 bases). The CDR3 runs to 13 residues. Trimming took off 2 bases at V and 6 bases at J, with 8 bases between the two ends. From germline, CDR1 is MNHEY and CDR2 SVGEGT. As DNA, the CDR3 is TGTGCCAGCAGTTACGGGGGGTCTCAGCCCCAGCATTTT. Its protein product is CASSYGGSQPQHF.

The V and J genes are TRBV5-4 and TRBJ2-3; TRBD2 aligns across 9 bases. Losses at the gene ends were 5 bases for V and 6 bases for J; bases not matched to a gene: 10. This CDR3 has 15 amino acids. Germline V lookup: CDR1 SGHNT, CDR2 YYREEE (reference sequence). The CDR3 protein is CASSSVTSGVDTQYF. The CDR3 coding sequence is TGTGCCAGCAGTTCAGTGACTAGCGGAGTCGATACGCAGTATTTT.

The chain is built from TRBV4-2 and TRBJ2-3, with D maybe TRBD2 (5 bases). The CDR3 is 16 residues long. Germline values: CDR1 LGHNA, CDR2 YNFKEQ. Trimming stripped 1 base from V and 5 bases from J, with 16 bases between. CDR3 residues: CASSQATGRRGDTQYF. Written as DNA, the CDR3 is TGTGCCAGCAGCCAAGCCACGGGCCGTCGGGGAGATACGCAGTATTTT.

The count of this clone is one. This chain connects TRBV10-1 to TRBJ2-7; TRBD2 is a possible D gene (7 bases). V was shortened by 3 bases and J by 5 bases, with 17 bases between the two germline ends. Germline V gene lookup returns CDR1 WNHNN and CDR2 SYGVQD (reference sequence). There are 15 residues in the CDR3. The CDR3 DNA is TGCGCCAGCAGTGAAGCCGGGGAGGGGGTCCACGAGCAGTACTTC. Translated, it gives CASSEAGEGVHEQYF.

CDR3 nucleotide sequence: TGTGCCAGCAGTCCCTATCCGGGACAGGGATCCTACGAGCAGTACTTC. Its translation is CASSPYPGQGSYEQYF. V is TRBV28 and J is TRBJ2-7, with 9 bases lining up with TRBD1. This CDR3 spans 16 amino acids. Germline CDR1 MDHEN, CDR2 SYDVKM. The V and J ends lost 5 bases and 1 base, in that order; junction bases with no gene match: 9.

The rearrangement uses TRBV4-2 and TRBJ2-3; 9 positions agree with TRBD2. Germline trimming cut 0 bases from V and 6 bases from J; bases unmatched to any gene: 4. There are 15 residues in the CDR3. Germline CDR1 reads LGHNA; CDR2 reads YNFKEQ. This CDR3 reads CASSQDRGRADTQYF. CDR3 DNA sequence: TGTGCCAGCAGCCAAGATCGCGGGAGGGCCGATACGCAGTATTTT.

This chain joins TRBV7-2 and TRBJ2-7; D uncertain. CDR1 and CDR2 (germline): SGHTA, FQGNSA. Trimming pared 3 bases from V and 4 bases from J, leaving 7 bases between. This CDR3 comprises 12 residues. The CDR3 sequence is CASSFSPYEQYF. The CDR3 DNA reads TGTGCCAGCAGCTTCTCTCCTTACGAGCAGTACTTC.

The chain carries TRBV6-5 and TRBJ2-1; D remains ambiguous. The CDR3 runs to 10 residues. Per germline, CDR1 MNHEY and CDR2 SVGAGI. CDR3 amino acids: CAVTYNEQFF. The CDR3 DNA follows: TGTGCTGTAACCTACAATGAGCAGTTCTTC.

This rearrangement joins TRBV28 to TRBJ1-5; no reliable D call. Trimming removed 8 bases from V and 6 bases from J, with 23 bases in between. This CDR3 contains 16 residues. CDR1 and CDR2 from the germline V gene are MDHEN and SYDVKM. CDR3 sequence: CASDNWEEAGGQPQHF. Here the CDR3 DNA reads TGTGCCAGCGATAACTGGGAGGAAGCCGGAGGTCAGCCCCAGCATTTT.

This rearrangement joins TRBV27 to TRBJ2-7; a weak D match, TRBD1 (6 bases). The CDR3 totals 18 residues. Looked up from germline, CDR1 is MNHEY and CDR2 is SMNVEV (reference sequence). The V gene lost 5 bases and the J gene lost 0 bases, with 23 bases spanning the gap. DNA for the CDR3: TGTGCCAGCAGTAATCCCTCAGGGGCAGGATTAAGCTCCTACGAGCAGTACTTC. Residues: CASSNPSGAGLSSYEQYF.

This clone came up once. This chain connects TRBV18 to TRBJ2-1, with 9 positions matching TRBD2. The trim removed 3 bases at V and 4 bases at J, leaving 13 bases unmatched. Germline lookup yields CDR1 KGHSH and CDR2 LQKENI. CDR3 length: 18 residues. The CDR3 reads CASSPPTSGLPYYNEQFF. As DNA, the CDR3 is TGTGCCAGCTCACCGCCGACTAGCGGACTTCCCTATTACAATGAGCAGTTCTTC.

V gene TRBV5-6 combines with J gene TRBJ2-7; 12 bases line up with TRBD2. J lost 0 bases, V lost 1 base, and 5 bases had no gene match. Germline CDR1 is SGHDT and CDR2 is YYEEEE. The CDR3 has 17 amino acids. Here the CDR3 reads CASSLTLAGGFSYEQYF. In DNA, the CDR3 is TGTGCCAGCAGCTTGACACTAGCGGGAGGATTCTCCTACGAGCAGTACTTC.

The rearrangement links TRBV4-1 to TRBJ2-7, with a possible D match to TRBD2 (6 bases). CDR3 size: 14 residues. V lost 9 bases, J lost 2 bases, and 17 bases lay in between. Germline loops: CDR1 MGHRA, CDR2 YSYEKL. The CDR3 loop is CASSRDSYPYEQYF. The CDR3, as DNA: TGCGCCAGTTCCCGGGACTCCTATCCCTACGAGCAGTACTTC.

This chain joins TRBV13 and TRBJ1-4, with D possibly TRBD1 on 5 matching bases. Trimming removed 0 bases at V and 6 bases at J, with 17 bases between. The CDR3 sequence is 17 residues long. Germline V CDR1 and CDR2: PRHDT, FYEKMQ (reference sequence). CDR3 nucleotides: TGTGCCAGCAGCTTAGGGACAGCCTTTGGGGGGGATGAAAAACTGTTTTTT. Translation: CASSLGTAFGGDEKLFF.

The rearrangement joins TRBV3-1 (or the pseudogene TRBV3-2) to TRBJ2-3; maybe TRBD2 (5 bases). This CDR3 is 14 amino acids long. CDR1 is LGHDT, CDR2 YNNKEL, per germline (reference sequence). V was pared by 4 bases and J by 3 bases, with 11 bases between. The CDR3 DNA reads TGTGCCAGCAGCCCCGGGCCGGGGACAGATACGCAGTATTTT. Translated: CASSPGPGTDTQYF.

This chain joins TRBV19 and TRBJ1-4; 7 bases line up with TRBD1. The trim removed 6 bases at V and 3 bases at J, leaving 4 bases unmatched. This CDR3 region has 14 residues. Germline CDR1 and CDR2: LNHDA and SQIVND (reference sequence). Here the CDR3 reads CASSRQGPNEKLFF. The CDR3 DNA sequence: TGTGCCAGTAGCAGACAGGGCCCTAATGAAAAACTGTTTTTT. Complete variable domain (other parts from reference TRBV19 and TRBJ1-4): DGGITQSPKYLFRKEGQNVTLSCEQNLNHDAMYWYRQDPGQGLRLIYYSQIVNDFQKGDIAEGYSVSREKKESFPLTVTSAQKNPTAFYLCASSRQGPNEKLFFGSGTQLSVL.

The gene calls are TRBV6-1 and TRBJ2-1; tentatively, D is TRBD2 (5 bases). CDR1 MNHNS and CDR2 SASEGT come from the germline V gene. Trimming left V 2 bases short and J 0 bases short, with 8 bases between. The CDR3 extends over 15 amino acids. Here the CDR3 reads CASSERTSSYNEQFF. The CDR3 DNA follows: TGTGCCAGCAGTGAACGCACTAGCTCCTACAATGAGCAGTTCTTC.

CDR3 DNA sequence: TGTGCCAGCAGCACCAACCAGGGGGTTACAATGAACACTGAAGCTTTCTTT. Its translation: CASSTNQGVTMNTEAFF. V and J are TRBV2 and TRBJ1-1, with 7 bases that match TRBD1. Germline CDR1 and CDR2: SNHLY and FYNNEI. This CDR3 contains 17 residues. Trimming at V came to 6 bases and at J to 0 bases, leaving 13 bases not matched to a gene. Combining the CDR3 with reference TRBV2 and TRBJ1-1 gives the whole variable domain EPEVTQTPSHQVTQMGQEVILRCVPISNHLYFYWYRQILGQKVEFLVSFYNNEISEKSEIFDDQFSVERPDGSNFTLKIRSTKLEDSAMYFCASSTNQGVTMNTEAFFGQGTRLTVV.

V is TRBV7-2 and J is TRBJ1-4; tentatively, D is TRBD1 (5 bases). Germline CDR1 is SGHTA and CDR2 is FQGNSA. Trimming shortened V by 4 bases and J by 6 bases, and 15 bases separated the two germline ends. The CDR3 length is 15 residues. The CDR3 DNA sequence: TGTGCCAGCAGCTCCGGTGGGGGGTTAGATGAAAAACTGTTTTTT. Translation gives CASSSGGGLDEKLFF.